A single sample is the source of the 20 T cell receptor beta chains below, sequenced in a study of T cell responses to AZD1222 COVID-19 vaccine. Using immunoSEQ multiplex PCR, the repertoire was profiled, and TCRdb retains in-frame clones only, with some absent. The profile shows roughly 130,000 clones, 80% to 90% of them singletons. Sequencing used peripheral blood, obtained on day 0 of AZD1222 vaccination. The receptors originated from an adult in good health.

Only one count was recorded for this clone. The chain uses TRBV11-3 and TRBJ1-1; D is unresolved. CDR3 length: 14 amino acids. Deletions cut 4 bases from V and 1 base from J, with 10 bases between. The germline gives CDR1 SGHNT, CDR2 YENEEA. This chain's CDR3 is CASSYLQQNTEAFF. DNA of the CDR3: TGTGCCAGCAGCTACCTACAACAGAACACTGAAGCTTTCTTT.

The chain is built from TRBV7-9 and TRBJ2-7; possible D gene TRBD2, 6 bases. V lost 6 bases, J lost 7 bases, and 16 bases lay in between. CDR3 length: 13 residues. Germline V gene sequence: CDR1 SEHNR, CDR2 FQNEAQ (reference sequence). The CDR3, as DNA: TGTGCCAGCAGTTATTCCCGGGGGTGGGAGCAGTACTTC. Its translation is CASSYSRGWEQYF.

The genes are TRBV12-3 or TRBV12-4 and TRBJ2-3; D gene unclear. The V end was cut by 6 bases, the J end by 2 bases, with 6 bases between. The CDR3 is made up of 12 amino acids. The CDR3 loop reads CASRKNTDTQYF. CDR3 sequence (DNA): TGTGCCAGCAGAAAGAACACAGATACGCAGTATTTT.

The rearrangement links TRBV11-3 to TRBJ2-5; weak D call: TRBD1 (5 bases). CDR1 is SGHNT, CDR2 YENEEA, per germline. This CDR3 spans 14 amino acids. Deletions cut 1 base from V and 4 bases from J, with 10 bases between. CDR3 in DNA: TGTGCCAGCAGCTTAGGGGGCCCGGGAGAGACCCAGTACTTC. This sequence encodes CASSLGGPGETQYF.

This clone was picked up a small number of times. V usage is TRBV10-3 and J usage is TRBJ1-4; D is unresolved. The germline V and J ends were trimmed by 8 bases and 10 bases, with 14 bases remaining between them. This CDR3 has 12 residues. The V gene's germline CDR1 is ENHRY and CDR2 SYGVKD. The DNA for the CDR3 is TGTGCCATCTCCCGAACCGGGGTAAAACTGTTTTTT. Its protein is CAISRTGVKLFF.

J is TRBJ2-7 and V is TRBV24-1; D might be TRBD1 (5 bases). The CDR3 covers 13 residues. Germline V lookup: CDR1 KGHDR, CDR2 SFDVKD. The V gene lost 4 bases and the J gene lost 2 bases, with 8 bases spanning the gap. CDR3 in amino acids: CATSEPGTYEQYF. The CDR3 region has the DNA TGTGCCACCAGTGAACCAGGGACCTACGAGCAGTACTTC.

This clone is a singleton in its sample. V is TRBV28 and J is TRBJ2-5; a possible D gene is TRBD2 (6 bases). This CDR3 spans 15 amino acids. Trimming stripped 5 bases from V and 5 bases from J, with 18 bases between. CDR1 and CDR2 from the germline V gene are MDHEN and SYDVKM. This CDR3 is CASSSSGVGYETQYF. In nucleotides, the CDR3 is TGTGCCAGCAGTAGCTCGGGGGTCGGTTATGAGACCCAGTACTTC.

The chain joins TRBV19 to TRBJ2-2, with unresolved D. The V end was cut by 8 bases, the J end by 4 bases, with 8 bases between. The CDR3 extends over 12 amino acids. The germline CDR1 and CDR2 sequences are LNHDA and SQIVND (reference sequence). CDR3 DNA sequence: TGTGCCAGTCCAACCTTCACCGGGGAGCTGTTTTTT. Amino acids: CASPTFTGELFF. The full variable domain, completed using reference TRBV19 and TRBJ2-2, is DGGITQSPKYLFRKEGQNVTLSCEQNLNHDAMYWYRQDPGQGLRLIYYSQIVNDFQKGDIAEGYSVSREKKESFPLTVTSAQKNPTAFYLCASPTFTGELFFGEGSRLTVL.

This CDR3 is CASSSTVGQWYEQYF. Written as DNA, the CDR3 is TGTGCCAGCAGTTCCACGGTAGGGCAGTGGTACGAGCAGTACTTC. This sequence joins TRBV27 and TRBJ2-7; no definite D call. Trimming removed 4 bases at V and 4 bases at J, with 17 bases between. Germline V gene lookup returns CDR1 MNHEY and CDR2 SMNVEV (reference sequence). The CDR3 is 15 amino acids.

This clone has only a few counts. The V gene is TRBV7-2, the J gene TRBJ1-1; 8 bases match TRBD1. The length of the CDR3 is 14 residues. CDR1 SGHTA and CDR2 FQGNSA come from the germline V gene. J gave up 8 bases and V 1 base, and 6 bases lay outside the gene matches. The CDR3 region has the DNA TGTGCCAGCAGCTTAGTTTCCCAGGGGGCCGAAGCTTTCTTT. This codes for CASSLVSQGAEAFF.

This clone showed up just once. Sequence at one end of the junction differs from germline and may be a read error. The chain has TRBV19 and TRBJ1-5; TRBD1 agrees at 11 bases. Per germline, CDR1 LNHDA and CDR2 SQIVND (reference sequence). CDR3 length: 16 amino acids. The CDR3 is CASSIDRTGGKQPQHF. The CDR3 DNA is TGTGCCAGTAGTATAGATAGGACAGGGGGCAAACAGCCCCAGCATTTT.

This chain uses TRBV24-1 with TRBJ1-1; D is uncertain. This CDR3 is built from 13 residues. V lost 4 bases, J lost 5 bases, and 10 bases lay in between. The germline gives CDR1 KGHDR, CDR2 SFDVKD. In DNA form, the CDR3 reads TGTGCCACCAGTGACGGGCTCAGGACTGAAGCTTTCTTT. Translating gives CATSDGLRTEAFF.

The chain uses TRBV2 and TRBJ2-7; D remains ambiguous. CDR1 is SNHLY, CDR2 FYNNEI, per germline. Trimming shortened V by 8 bases and J by 1 base, and 15 bases separated the two germline ends. The CDR3 is made up of 14 amino acids. As DNA, the CDR3 is TGTGCCAGCGTCTCAATACAGTATTCCTACGAGCAGTACTTC. Translating gives CASVSIQYSYEQYF.

This chain joins TRBV11-2 and TRBJ1-5; weak D call: TRBD1 (6 bases). Deletions cut 0 bases from V and 5 bases from J, with 17 bases between. Germline V gene data show CDR1 as SGHAT and CDR2 as FQNNGV. This CDR3 has 17 amino acids. The CDR3 DNA reads as TGTGCCAGCAGCTTAGATCGCGGCAGGGGAAGACATCAGCCCCAGCATTTT. Translating gives CASSLDRGRGRHQPQHF.

V is TRBV5-1 and J is TRBJ2-1; a weak D match, TRBD1 (6 bases). Per the germline V gene, CDR1 is SGHRS and CDR2 is YFSETQ. The V and J ends lost 4 bases and 4 bases respectively, with 9 bases between them. The CDR3 sequence is 13 residues long. The CDR3 DNA reads TGCGCCAGCAGCCAGGGGCTTTACAATGAGCAGTTCTTC. Amino acids: CASSQGLYNEQFF.

The V and J genes are TRBV5-4 and TRBJ2-1; D tentatively reads TRBD1 or TRBD2 (6 bases each). The CDR3 loop spans 18 amino acids. V was pared by 0 bases and J by 0 bases, with 16 bases between. CDR1 SGHNT and CDR2 YYREEE come from the germline V gene (reference sequence). CDR3 loop: CASSLALSRGRSYNEQFF. The CDR3 DNA reads as TGTGCCAGCAGCTTGGCCCTGTCTCGGGGGCGCTCCTACAATGAGCAGTTCTTC.

This clone has more than one count but fewer than ten. The genes are TRBV4-2 and TRBJ2-2, with 9 bases that match TRBD2. The V gene's germline CDR1 is LGHNA and CDR2 YNFKEQ. With 3 bases clipped from V and 6 bases from J, the junction kept 8 bases outside the gene matches. This CDR3 region has 16 residues. This CDR3 reads CASSHWRAGGAGELFF. DNA for the CDR3: TGTGCCAGCAGCCACTGGAGAGCGGGGGGTGCCGGGGAGCTGTTTTTT.

This chain connects TRBV4-1 to TRBJ2-7, with a possible D match to TRBD1 (6 bases). The V gene lost 4 bases and the J gene lost 2 bases, with 18 bases spanning the gap. The germline gives CDR1 MGHRA, CDR2 YSYEKL. This CDR3 is built from 16 residues. The CDR3 DNA reads as TGCGCCAGCAGCCGCCCCACGGACAGAGCAACCTACGAGCAGTACTTC. Translating gives CASSRPTDRATYEQYF.

This clone was found once. The chain combines TRBV10-3 with TRBJ1-5; 10 nucleotides match TRBD1. The germline V gene encodes CDR1 ENHRY and CDR2 SYGVKD. The ends lost 6 bases at V and 7 bases at J; junction bases unmatched: 12. The CDR3 length is 16 residues. CDR3 region: CAIRQLGQGSGQPQHF. The CDR3 nucleotides are TGTGCCATCAGGCAACTGGGACAGGGGAGCGGGCAGCCCCAGCATTTT.

V and J are TRBV19 and TRBJ2-1, with D tentatively TRBD2 (6 bases). With 3 bases removed from V and 10 bases from J, the gap between germline ends came to 7 bases. CDR3 length: 11 amino acids. In germline, CDR1 is LNHDA, CDR2 SQIVND (reference sequence). The CDR3 sequence is CASSIGREQFF. DNA of the CDR3: TGTGCCAGTAGTATTGGGAGGGAGCAGTTCTTC.